This T cell receptor (beta chain) was recorded in a study of cytomegalovirus exposure and HLA in healthy donors. Worth noting for this clone: The antigen remains undetermined.

Study outcomes and limitations: Using the classifier, cytomegalovirus status was reportedly diagnosed with high specificity and sensitivity. The finding came from a later analysis; first-cohort TCR clusters tended to co-occur in the roughly 110 validation repertoires. Some public TCRs appeared in many individuals, while most sequences were rare.

V shed 3 bases and J shed 3 bases, with 18 bases lying between them. Germline V gene data show CDR1 as SNHLY and CDR2 as FYNNEI. The CDR3 has 16 amino acids. Clones were sequenced by immunoSEQ multiplex PCR, and TCRdb holds only the in-frame ones, with some missing. Of roughly 230,000 clones in the sample, 80% to 95% were seen once. The sequenced material came from PBMCs. The TCR comes from a woman in her 30s in good health and CMV-seronegative. The chain is built from TRBV2 and TRBJ2-7, with D possibly being TRBD1 or TRBD2 (5 bases each). The DNA for the CDR3 is TGTGCCAGCAGTGATGGAGGTAGGGGACCAAGCTACGAGCAGTACTTC. It is translated as CASSDGGRGPSYEQYF. Full variable domain (rest looked up from reference TRBV2 and TRBJ2-7): EPEVTQTPSHQVTQMGQEVILRCVPISNHLYFYWYRQILGQKVEFLVSFYNNEISEKSEIFDDQFSVERPDGSNFTLKIRSTKLEDSAMYFCASSDGGRGPSYEQYFGPGTRLTVT.